This is a list of T cell receptor beta chains from one sample in a study of shared clonotypes between healthy human individuals. Clones were sequenced by immunoSEQ multiplex PCR, and TCRdb holds only the in-frame ones, with some missing. The sample records millions of clones, around 93% being singletons. The sample consisted of naive CD8+ T cells from PBMCs. These receptor sequences come from a man younger than 30 in good health. Some clones in this sample may be carry-over from other donors' samples. CDR3s include the opening cysteine and the closing phenylalanine or tryptophan. A D gene is named only where the DNA matches it firmly.

TRBJ2-1 | TRBD2 | TRBV2 | CASPAGTSGRIDEQFF
TRBJ2-3 | TRBD2 | TRBV27 | CASSLAGLDTQYF
TRBJ2-3 | - | TRBV27 | CASRKAALRPVLDTQYF
TRBJ2-7 | - | TRBV10-3 | CAIKDSLDYEQYF
TRBJ2-1 | - | TRBV9 | CASSPHWGVSEQFF
TRBJ2-1 | TRBD2 | TRBV29-1 | CSVVGGSGSSKYNEQFF
TRBJ1-2 | - | TRBV28 | CASSYSYGYTF
TRBJ1-2 | - | TRBV28 | CASSLRGGGIGYTF
TRBJ2-7 | - | TRBV28 | CASSLFPGLSYEQYF
TRBJ2-3 | - | TRBV7-8 | CASSQPWTARDTQYF
TRBJ1-1 | - | TRBV27 | CASSLSTGATEAFF
TRBJ2-7 | - | TRBV6-5 | CASSYADSSYEQYF
TRBJ2-5 | - | TRBV27 | CASSFRDSRRVATQYF
TRBJ2-1 | - | TRBV18 | CASSPRGAIEQFF
TRBJ2-1 | TRBD2 | TRBV29-1 | CRVTGGQKMSYNEQFF
TRBJ1-3 | TRBD1 | TRBV11-2 | CASSLVPRQGAIGNTIYF
TRBJ1-5 | - | TRBV6-6 | CASSYRAHGPQHF
TRBJ1-1 | TRBD1 | TRBV9 | CASSVVQGADAEAFF
TRBJ2-5 | - | TRBV27 | CASSPDRLTQYF
TRBJ2-7 | - | TRBV7-2 | CASSLGLAYEQYF
TRBJ2-2 | - | TRBV15 | CATSRANGELFF
TRBJ1-1 | - | TRBV7-9 | CASSLAGPNTEAFF
TRBJ2-1 | TRBD2 | TRBV7-6 | CASSLPNTGTSVFNEQFF
TRBJ2-7 | - | TRBV10-1 | CASSTRDGKSYEQYF
TRBJ2-6 | TRBD1 | TRBV19 | CASSSRGSGANVLTF
TRBJ1-1 | TRBD1 | TRBV9 | CASSGRTGGTEAFF
TRBJ2-1 | - | TRBV27 | CASSPRGSADNEQFF
TRBJ2-3 | - | TRBV20-1 | CSANTPTQYF
TRBJ2-7 | - | TRBV27 | CASSLSKGTRAYEQYF
TRBJ2-1 | TRBD1 | TRBV7-6 | CASSLGPVQGDYNEQFF
TRBJ2-7 | TRBD1 | TRBV27 | CASSNKQGALNEQYF
TRBJ2-1 | - | TRBV6-6 | CASRDPGPSRHNEQFF
TRBJ2-4 | - | TRBV5-6 | CASSSGVGKNIQYF
TRBJ1-5 | TRBD1 | TRBV27 | CASSPGQGSQPQHF
TRBJ2-3 | - | TRBV5-8 | CASSNEGGGTDTQYF
TRBJ1-3 | TRBD1 | TRBV14 | CASSRRTGGAGNTIYF
TRBJ2-7 | TRBD2 | TRBV19 | CASSTRERDEQYF
TRBJ2-7 | TRBD1 | TRBV6-6 | CASSYSRDRGAYEQYF
TRBJ2-1 | - | TRBV27 | CASVQWNGEQFF
TRBJ1-1 | - | TRBV6-6 | CASRHPRGAFF
TRBJ2-3 | - | TRBV5-1 | CASSPPLSPLADTQYF
TRBJ2-1 | - | TRBV2 | CASSVWREIPYNEQFF